The clone carrying this T cell receptor beta chain has only a few counts. Only in-frame clones appear in the TCRdb table, and some are missing; sequencing was by immunoSEQ multiplex PCR. The sample has around 120,000 clones, roughly nine tenths seen once. The CDR3 consists of 17 residues. Germline CDR1 is SGHTA and CDR2 is FQGTGA. Germline trimming cut 4 bases from V and 4 bases from J; bases unmatched to any gene: 16. This specimen belongs to a study of control samples from healthy donors and cancer patients. The material sequenced was blood. This sequence joins TRBV7-3 and TRBJ2-7; TRBD2 aligns across 7 bases. The receptor was isolated from a woman aged 18-29 years in good health. CDR3 in DNA: TGTGCCAGCAGCTCTAGAGGACTAGTTTTTATCCATTACGAGCAGTACTTC. This codes for CASSSRGLVFIHYEQYF.